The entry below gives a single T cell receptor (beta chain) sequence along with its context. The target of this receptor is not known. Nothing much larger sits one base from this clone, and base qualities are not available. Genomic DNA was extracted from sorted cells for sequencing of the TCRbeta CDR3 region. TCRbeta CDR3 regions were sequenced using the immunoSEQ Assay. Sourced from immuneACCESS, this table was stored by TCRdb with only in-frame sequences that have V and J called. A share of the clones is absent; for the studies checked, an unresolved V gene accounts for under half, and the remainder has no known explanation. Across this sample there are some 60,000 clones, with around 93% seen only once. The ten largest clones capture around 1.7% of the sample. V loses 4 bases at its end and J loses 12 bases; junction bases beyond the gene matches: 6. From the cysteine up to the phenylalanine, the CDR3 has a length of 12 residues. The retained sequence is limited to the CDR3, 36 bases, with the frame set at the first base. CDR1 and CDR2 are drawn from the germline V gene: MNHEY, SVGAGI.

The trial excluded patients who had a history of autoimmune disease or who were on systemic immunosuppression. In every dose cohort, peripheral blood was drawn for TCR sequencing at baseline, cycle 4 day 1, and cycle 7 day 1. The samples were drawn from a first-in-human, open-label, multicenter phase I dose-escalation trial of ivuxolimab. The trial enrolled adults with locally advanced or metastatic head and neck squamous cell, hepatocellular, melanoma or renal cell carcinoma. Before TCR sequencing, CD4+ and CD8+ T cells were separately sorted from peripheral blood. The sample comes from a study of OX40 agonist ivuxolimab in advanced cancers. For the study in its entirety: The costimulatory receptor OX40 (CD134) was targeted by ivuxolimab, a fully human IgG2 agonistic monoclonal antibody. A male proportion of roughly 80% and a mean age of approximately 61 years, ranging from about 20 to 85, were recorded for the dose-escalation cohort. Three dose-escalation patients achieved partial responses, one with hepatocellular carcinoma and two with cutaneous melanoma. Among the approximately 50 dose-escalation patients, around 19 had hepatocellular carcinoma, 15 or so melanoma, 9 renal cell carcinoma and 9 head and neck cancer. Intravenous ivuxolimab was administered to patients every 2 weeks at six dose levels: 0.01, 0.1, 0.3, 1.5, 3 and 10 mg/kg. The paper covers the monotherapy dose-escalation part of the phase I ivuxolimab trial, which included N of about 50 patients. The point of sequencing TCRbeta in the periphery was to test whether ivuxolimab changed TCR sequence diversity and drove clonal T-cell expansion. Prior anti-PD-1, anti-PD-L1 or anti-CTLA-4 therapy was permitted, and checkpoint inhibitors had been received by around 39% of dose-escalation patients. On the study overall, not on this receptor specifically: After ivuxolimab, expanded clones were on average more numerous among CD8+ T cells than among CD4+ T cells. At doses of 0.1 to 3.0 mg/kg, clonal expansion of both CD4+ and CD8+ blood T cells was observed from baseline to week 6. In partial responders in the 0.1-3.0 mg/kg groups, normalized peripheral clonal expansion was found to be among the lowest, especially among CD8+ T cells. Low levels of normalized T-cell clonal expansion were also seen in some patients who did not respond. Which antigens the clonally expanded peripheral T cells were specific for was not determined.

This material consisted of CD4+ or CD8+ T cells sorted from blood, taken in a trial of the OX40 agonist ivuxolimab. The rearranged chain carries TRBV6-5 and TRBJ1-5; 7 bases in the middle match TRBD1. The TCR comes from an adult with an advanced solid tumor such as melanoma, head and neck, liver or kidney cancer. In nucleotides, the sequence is TGTGCCAGCAGTTCCTCGACAGGGCTCCAGCATTTT. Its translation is CASSSSTGLQHF.